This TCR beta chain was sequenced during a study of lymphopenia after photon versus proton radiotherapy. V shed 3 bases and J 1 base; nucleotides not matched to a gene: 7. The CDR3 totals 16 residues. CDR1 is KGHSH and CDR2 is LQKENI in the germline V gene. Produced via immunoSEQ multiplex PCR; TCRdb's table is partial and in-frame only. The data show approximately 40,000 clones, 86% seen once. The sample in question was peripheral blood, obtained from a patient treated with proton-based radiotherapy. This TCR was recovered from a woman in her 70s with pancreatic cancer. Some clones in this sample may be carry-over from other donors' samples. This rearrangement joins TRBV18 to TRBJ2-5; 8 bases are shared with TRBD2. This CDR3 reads CASSPTAGTSQETQYF. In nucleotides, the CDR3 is TGTGCCAGCTCACCGACCGCCGGGACTAGCCAAGAGACCCAGTACTTC. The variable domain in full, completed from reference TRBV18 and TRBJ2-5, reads NAGVMQNPRHLVRRRGQEARLRCSPMKGHSHVYWYRQLPEEGLKFMVYLQKENIIDESGMPKERFSAEFPKEGPSILRIQQVVRGDSAAYFCASSPTAGTSQETQYFGPGTRLLVL.